This T cell receptor beta chain was sequenced during a study of post-analysis software for immune sequencing data. Study summary: The patients showed relapsing-remitting, secondary progressive and progressive-relapsing multiple sclerosis courses.

Study outcomes and limitations: Among multiple sclerosis patients, normalized Chao1 diversity was significantly below that of controls. Included in a set of five TRBV segments more frequent in patients than controls were TRBV5-6, TRBV5-1 and TRBV20-1.

CDR1 is DFQATT, CDR2 SNEGSKA, per germline (reference sequence). Trimming took 3 bases from V and 2 from J, leaving 14 bases between them. This CDR3 is built from 15 residues. Incorporated into the TCR beta cDNA libraries were unique molecular identifiers, which served to reduce PCR and sequencing biases. TCRdb recomputed calls from the PCR reads with MiXCR, one row per CDR3 protein. The sample contains approximately 260,000 distinct CDR3 sequences, 36% of which appear only once. Worth noting for this clonotype: Its antigen is as yet unknown.

The receptor was isolated from a girl between 10 and 17 years old with multiple sclerosis. What was sequenced was blood. The chain employs TRBV20-1 and TRBJ1-5; D unresolved. In nucleotides, the CDR3 is TGCAGTGCTAGGCAGCCTCTAGTAGGCAATCAGCCCCAGCATTTT. It yields the protein CSARQPLVGNQPQHF.